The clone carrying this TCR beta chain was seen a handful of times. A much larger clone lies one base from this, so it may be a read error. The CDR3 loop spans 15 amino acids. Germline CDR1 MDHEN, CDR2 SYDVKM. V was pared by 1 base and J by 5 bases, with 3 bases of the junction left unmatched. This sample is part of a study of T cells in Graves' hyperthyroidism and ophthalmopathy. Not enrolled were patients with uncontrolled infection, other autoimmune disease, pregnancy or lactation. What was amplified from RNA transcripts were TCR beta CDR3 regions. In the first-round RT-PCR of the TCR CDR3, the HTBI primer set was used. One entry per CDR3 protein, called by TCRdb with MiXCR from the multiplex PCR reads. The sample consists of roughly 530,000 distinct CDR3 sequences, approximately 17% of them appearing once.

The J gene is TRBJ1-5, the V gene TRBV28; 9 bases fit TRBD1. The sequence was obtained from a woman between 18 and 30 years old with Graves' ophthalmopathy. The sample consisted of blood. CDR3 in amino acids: CASSLSGQGDQPQHF. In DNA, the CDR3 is TGTGCCAGCAGTTTATCGGGACAGGGCGATCAGCCCCAGCATTTT. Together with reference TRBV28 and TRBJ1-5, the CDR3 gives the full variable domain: DVKVTQSSRYLVKRTGEKVFLECVQDMDHENMFWYRQDPGLGLRLIYFSYDVKMKEKGDIPEGYSVSREKKERFSLILESASTNQTSMYLCASSLSGQGDQPQHFGDGTRLSIL.